This T cell receptor beta chain was documented in a study of T cell responses to AZD1222 COVID-19 vaccine. Germline values: CDR1 SGHRS, CDR2 YFSETQ. Deletions cut 1 base from V and 1 base from J, with 8 bases between. CDR3 length: 14 amino acids. TCRdb's copy holds only in-frame clones and misses some; the assay was immunoSEQ multiplex PCR. The sample shows 100,000 to 150,000 clones, around 90% of them seen only once. The sample was peripheral blood, taken on day 0 of AZD1222 vaccination. V gene TRBV5-1 combines with J gene TRBJ1-1; D remains ambiguous. This clonotype was sampled from an adult in good health. In DNA, the CDR3 is TGCGCCAGCAGCTTGTTCTCACAGAACACTGAAGCTTTCTTT. This codes for CASSLFSQNTEAFF.